What follows are 23 T cell receptor beta chains derived from one specimen sequenced in a study of blood T cell repertoires in COVID-19. The protocol was immunoSEQ multiplex PCR, while the TCRdb copy is restricted to in-frame clones and leaves out a portion. The sample carries hundreds of thousands of clones, about 80% recorded once. The sample taken for sequencing was PBMCs or T cells enriched from blood (not recorded which). The receptors stem from a woman aged 45-60 years who had been exposed to COVID-19.

V and J are TRBV7-8 and TRBJ2-1; 7 bases match TRBD2. The CDR3 is 15 amino acids. Per germline, CDR1 SGHVS and CDR2 FQNEAQ. With V trimmed by 5 bases and J by 9 bases, 13 bases remained unmatched. The CDR3 DNA is TGTGCCAGCAGCCTTCTGACGGCGGGCGGGAGTGAGCAGTTCTTC. It translates to CASSLLTAGGSEQFF.

This clone was seen at least ten times. The chain has TRBV4-2 and TRBJ1-6, with no clear D. V was shortened by 4 bases and J by 9 bases, with 13 bases between the two germline ends. Germline values: CDR1 LGHNA, CDR2 YNFKEQ. The CDR3 has 14 amino acids. The CDR3 loop is CASSPGDGFSPLHF. The CDR3 DNA reads as TGTGCCAGCAGCCCTGGAGACGGATTTTCACCCCTCCACTTT.

This chain joins TRBV19 and TRBJ2-7, with 9 bases that match TRBD2. Looked up from germline, CDR1 is LNHDA and CDR2 is SQIVND (reference sequence). Losses at the gene ends were 2 bases for V and 1 base for J; bases not matched to a gene: 3. CDR3 length equals 15 residues. Here the CDR3 reads CASSIKRGASYEQYF. CDR3 nucleotide sequence: TGTGCCAGTAGTATAAAGCGGGGGGCATCCTACGAGCAGTACTTC.

The CDR3 protein is CATSDPGQGKGEQYF. Here the CDR3 DNA reads TGTGCCACCAGTGACCCGGGACAGGGTAAAGGCGAGCAGTACTTC. This chain links TRBV24-1 with TRBJ2-7; 9 bases fit TRBD1. Germline V gene sequence: CDR1 KGHDR, CDR2 SFDVKD. V shed 4 bases, J shed 6 bases, and the junction held 9 bases outside the gene matches. The CDR3 length is 15 residues.

The chain has TRBV3-1 (or the pseudogene TRBV3-2) and TRBJ2-3; a weak D match, TRBD2 (5 bases). Trimming pared 2 bases from V and 4 bases from J, leaving 16 bases between. This CDR3 comprises 16 residues. Germline V gene sequence: CDR1 LGHDT, CDR2 YNNKEL (reference sequence). CDR3 bases: TGTGCCAGCAGCCAAATGCCGGCCAGCGGTCCAGATACGCAGTATTTT. It encodes CASSQMPASGPDTQYF.

V gene TRBV27 combines with J gene TRBJ1-2; D is ambiguous. This CDR3 comprises 14 residues. CDR1 is MNHEY, CDR2 SMNVEV, per germline (reference sequence). Trimming cost V 5 bases and J 0 bases, with 10 bases left between them. The CDR3 sequence is CASSVRGANYGYTF. For the CDR3, the DNA is TGTGCCAGCAGTGTCCGCGGAGCTAACTATGGCTACACCTTC.

The chain recombines TRBV6-5 with TRBJ2-3, with D possibly matching TRBD2 (6 bases). Trimming stripped 3 bases from V and 1 base from J, with 11 bases between. The CDR3 has 15 amino acids. Germline CDR1 and CDR2: MNHEY and SVGAGI. CDR3 in amino acids: CASSYAGTRTDTQYF. CDR3 DNA: TGTGCCAGCAGTTATGCGGGAACCCGCACAGATACGCAGTATTTT.

This chain uses TRBV10-3 with TRBJ2-3; 12 bases map to TRBD2. Germline CDR1 ENHRY, CDR2 SYGVKD. The CDR3 has 19 residues. The junction had 7 bases not matched to a gene; V was cut back by 0 bases and J by 0 bases. The CDR3 here is CAISESFGLAGLSTDTQYF. DNA for the CDR3: TGTGCCATCAGTGAGTCGTTTGGACTAGCGGGGCTAAGCACAGATACGCAGTATTTT.

This sequence joins TRBV4-3 and TRBJ1-6; no clear D gene. Deletions cut 0 bases from V and 5 bases from J, with 5 bases between. The germline V gene has CDR1 LGHNA and CDR2 YSLEER. This CDR3 contains 14 residues. CDR3 amino acids: CASSQESDNSPLHF. In DNA, the CDR3 is TGCGCCAGCAGCCAAGAGTCAGATAATTCACCCCTCCACTTT.

The CDR3 nucleotides are TGTGCCACCACCGGACAGCCTCCCTATCAGCCCCAGCATTTT. Protein sequence: CATTGQPPYQPQHF. J is TRBJ1-5 and V is TRBV19, with a possible D match to TRBD1 (6 bases). There are 14 residues in the CDR3. Trimming stripped 10 bases from V and 5 bases from J, with 18 bases between. CDR1 LNHDA and CDR2 SQIVND come from the germline V gene (reference sequence).

V usage is TRBV18 and J usage is TRBJ1-2, with D unclear. V gave up 6 bases and J gave up 4 bases, with 18 bases separating them. The CDR3 length is 15 residues. Germline loops: CDR1 KGHSH, CDR2 LQKENI. Here the CDR3 DNA reads TGTGCCAGCTCCACCATGCGGCCAGAGGGCTATGGCTACACCTTC. Its protein product is CASSTMRPEGYGYTF.

The chain is built from TRBV9 and TRBJ2-3, with 11 bases aligning to TRBD2. This CDR3 comprises 18 residues. V lost 3 bases to trimming and J lost 5 bases; unmatched junction nucleotides: 14. In germline, CDR1 is SGDLS, CDR2 YYNGEE. The chain's CDR3 is CASSASPRLAGLVDTQYF. The CDR3 DNA follows: TGTGCCAGCAGCGCCAGCCCGAGACTAGCGGGGTTGGTAGATACGCAGTATTTT.

V usage is TRBV7-9 and J usage is TRBJ1-4, with TRBD1 matching 7 bases. V was clipped by 5 bases and J by 5 bases; unmatched bases: 5. This CDR3 is 14 amino acids long. Germline CDR1 SEHNR, CDR2 FQNEAQ (reference sequence). The CDR3 is CASSHDRENEKLFF. The CDR3 DNA follows: TGTGCCAGCAGCCACGACAGGGAGAATGAAAAACTGTTTTTT.

The chain's CDR3 is CASSPSTGNNSPLHF. CDR3 DNA sequence: TGTGCCAGTAGTCCCTCGACAGGGAATAATTCACCCCTCCACTTT. The chain has TRBV19 and TRBJ1-6; 7 positions agree with TRBD1. This CDR3 is built from 15 residues. CDR1 and CDR2 from the germline V gene are LNHDA and SQIVND (reference sequence). V trimming: 5 bases; J trimming: 5 bases; junction bases outside the gene matches: 6. The entire variable domain, with the rest obtained from reference TRBV19 and TRBJ1-6, is as follows: DGGITQSPKYLFRKEGQNVTLSCEQNLNHDAMYWYRQDPGQGLRLIYYSQIVNDFQKGDIAEGYSVSREKKESFPLTVTSAQKNPTAFYLCASSPSTGNNSPLHFGNGTRLTVT.

This chain links TRBV6-5 with TRBJ2-3; D may be TRBD1 (6 bases). Per germline, CDR1 MNHEY and CDR2 SVGAGI. V lost 7 bases to trimming and J lost 2 bases, with 16 bases between them. There are 15 residues in the CDR3. The CDR3 reads CASKKADRLTDTQYF. The DNA of the CDR3 is TGTGCCAGCAAGAAAGCTGACAGGCTCACAGATACGCAGTATTTT.

The gene calls are TRBV5-5 and TRBJ2-7, with 7 positions matching TRBD1. V gave up 3 bases and J gave up 2 bases; unmatched junction bases: 8. This CDR3 has 15 residues. The germline gives CDR1 SGHKS, CDR2 YYEKEE (reference sequence). CDR3 DNA sequence: TGTGCCAGCAGCTCGATTGGACAGGTCACCTACGAGCAGTACTTC. This codes for CASSSIGQVTYEQYF.

This clone was seen only once. V gene TRBV4-2 combines with J gene TRBJ2-3, with 11 bases fitting TRBD2. V lost 0 bases, J lost 3 bases, and 2 bases stayed unmatched. This CDR3 contains 16 residues. Per the germline V gene, CDR1 is LGHNA and CDR2 is YNFKEQ. CDR3 sequence: CASSQDASGGTDTQYF. The CDR3 nucleotides read TGTGCCAGCAGCCAAGACGCTAGCGGGGGGACAGATACGCAGTATTTT.

The J gene is TRBJ2-1, the V gene TRBV5-1; D is undetermined. CDR3 length: 12 amino acids. Trimming shortened V by 2 bases and J by 3 bases, and 3 bases separated the two germline ends. Germline loops: CDR1 SGHRS, CDR2 YFSETQ. In DNA, the CDR3 is TGCGCCAGCAGCTTCAACTACAATGAGCAGTTCTTC. Translating it yields CASSFNYNEQFF.

The rearrangement uses TRBV12-5 and TRBJ2-3; 7 positions match TRBD2. The CDR3 totals 12 residues. V dropped 3 bases and J dropped 10; count of bases not matched to a gene: 4. Germline assignment: CDR1 LGHNT and CDR2 FRNRAP. The CDR3 nucleotides read TGTGCTAGTGGTTTCGCCGGGGGGTCGCAGTATTTT. It translates to CASGFAGGSQYF.

The V and J genes are TRBV2 and TRBJ1-1; unclear D gene. Per germline, CDR1 SNHLY and CDR2 FYNNEI. V was trimmed by 4 bases and J by 4 bases, leaving 16 bases between them. CDR3 length: 15 residues. Written as DNA, the CDR3 is TGTGCCAGCAGTGGCGGACTGAGAGGAACCACTGAAGCTTTCTTT. The encoded protein is CASSGGLRGTTEAFF. Looking up the rest from reference TRBV2 and TRBJ1-1 gives the full variable domain: EPEVTQTPSHQVTQMGQEVILRCVPISNHLYFYWYRQILGQKVEFLVSFYNNEISEKSEIFDDQFSVERPDGSNFTLKIRSTKLEDSAMYFCASSGGLRGTTEAFFGQGTRLTVV.

This clone was seen repeatedly, ten times or more. This chain links TRBV19 with TRBJ2-7, with 10 bases matching TRBD1. Trimming took 5 bases from V and 4 from J; bases not matched to a gene: 8. This CDR3 is built from 15 residues. Germline CDR1 is LNHDA and CDR2 is SQIVND (reference sequence). CDR3 protein: CASSLRQGAMYEQYF. The CDR3 coding sequence is TGTGCCAGTAGTCTTCGACAGGGGGCGATGTACGAGCAGTACTTC.

The chain has TRBV9 and TRBJ1-1; the D gene is possibly TRBD1 (5 bases). Deletions cut 2 bases from V and 2 bases from J, with 10 bases between. Germline-derived CDR1 and CDR2 are SGDLS and YYNGEE. This CDR3 region has 14 residues. The CDR3 region has the DNA TGTGCCAGCAGCGTCTCAGGGTTAAACACTGAAGCTTTCTTT. It encodes CASSVSGLNTEAFF.

The rearrangement joins TRBV6-5 to TRBJ2-7; TRBD1 agrees at 9 bases. The germline gives CDR1 MNHEY, CDR2 SVGAGI. This CDR3 has 14 residues. Unmatched junction bases numbered 6, after V lost 6 bases and J lost 3 bases. The CDR3 DNA reads as TGTGCCAGCAGACCGGGACAGGGATACTACGAGCAGTACTTC. As protein: CASRPGQGYYEQYF.